Described below is a single T cell receptor beta chain sequence and its context. Antigen unknown. The data were obtained in a study of cytomegalovirus exposure and HLA in healthy donors. Study-level points and caveats: A likely sequencing artifact accounted for one observed cluster of highly shared sequence variants.

Germline-derived CDR1 and CDR2 are SGHAT and FQNNGV. The CDR3 contains 16 residues. V lost 0 bases, J lost 4 bases, and 4 bases stayed unmatched. With 60 Vbeta and 13 Jbeta primers, the PCR was carried out. Libraries were prepared by immunoSEQ multiplex PCR; TCRdb keeps only in-frame clonotypes and omits some of them. This table has over 90,000 clones, 65% to 85% appearing once. This sequence originates from a woman aged 55-70 years in good health and CMV-seropositive. Specimen: PBMCs. The chain recombines TRBV11-2 with TRBJ2-1; 9 nucleotides align to TRBD2. The CDR3 sequence is CASSLDWLAGYNEQFF. The DNA of the CDR3 is TGTGCCAGCAGCTTAGATTGGCTAGCGGGATACAATGAGCAGTTCTTC.